These 11 T cell receptor beta chains share one sample of origin, sequenced in a study of monozygotic twins with cystic fibrosis. Clones were read by immunoSEQ multiplex PCR, and TCRdb kept only the in-frame ones, dropping some. The table lists around 30,000 clones, just over 95% of them singletons, with 0.15% to 0.2% in the top ten. The sample consisted of blood. All receptors derive from a girl aged 2 to 9 with cystic fibrosis.

The rearrangement links TRBV30 to TRBJ2-7; no clear D gene. The CDR3 spans 13 residues. Germline loops: CDR1 GTSNPN, CDR2 SVGIG (reference sequence). Between the trimmed V and J ends, which lost 4 bases and 4 bases, there was a span of 14 bases. CDR3 DNA: TGTGCCTGGACAGGAACCCTGGTATACGAGCAGTACTTC. This encodes CAWTGTLVYEQYF. Drawing the rest from reference TRBV30 and TRBJ2-7, the complete variable domain is SQTIHQWPATLVQPVGSPLSLECTVEGTSNPNLYWYRQAAGRGLQLLFYSVGIGQISSEVPQNLSASRPQDRQFILSSKKLLLSDSGFYLCAWTGTLVYEQYFGPGTRLTVT.

The chain couples TRBV4-1 to TRBJ2-1; D is possibly TRBD1 (6 bases). This CDR3 is 14 amino acids long. Per the germline V gene, CDR1 is MGHRA and CDR2 is YSYEKL. The V end lost 1 base, the J end lost 8 bases, and 12 bases lay between the germline ends. The CDR3 region has the DNA TGCGCCAGCAGCCAAGTTCCAGGGGTCGATGAGCAGTTCTTC. It encodes CASSQVPGVDEQFF.

This clone was counted once. As DNA, the CDR3 is TGTGCCAGCAGCCAAGGTTTTGAGACCCAGTACTTC. The encoded protein is CASSQGFETQYF. V is TRBV14 and J is TRBJ2-5; D is uncertain. Germline values: CDR1 SGHDN, CDR2 FVKESK. Trimming left V 1 base short and J 5 bases short, with 5 bases between. The CDR3 has 12 amino acids.

The V and J genes are TRBV18 and TRBJ1-1; 8 nucleotides align to TRBD1. The CDR3 totals 14 residues. Germline lookup yields CDR1 KGHSH and CDR2 LQKENI. The V gene end was trimmed by 3 bases and the J gene end by 0 bases; junction bases not matched to a gene: 0. CDR3 in DNA: TGTGCCAGCTCACCGGACAGGGTGAACACTGAAGCTTTCTTT. Its translation: CASSPDRVNTEAFF.

The chain links TRBV2 to TRBJ1-1; D is uncertain. This CDR3 comprises 12 residues. The V gene lost 3 bases and the J gene lost 4 bases, with 6 bases spanning the gap. Germline CDR1 SNHLY, CDR2 FYNNEI. CDR3 sequence (DNA): TGTGCCAGCAGTGACGGGTTCACTGAAGCTTTCTTT. Translated, it gives CASSDGFTEAFF.

The chain is built from TRBV7-8 and TRBJ2-3; D may be TRBD1 (6 bases). V was shortened by 5 bases and J by 4 bases, with 13 bases between the two germline ends. Germline V gives CDR1 SGHVS, CDR2 FQNEAQ. The CDR3 is 14 residues long. The chain's CDR3 is CASSVQGRSDTQYF. The DNA of the CDR3 is TGTGCCAGCAGCGTGCAGGGGCGATCAGATACGCAGTATTTT.

The V gene is TRBV19, the J gene TRBJ1-5; 7 bases agree with TRBD1. Germline assignment: CDR1 LNHDA and CDR2 SQIVND (reference sequence). The CDR3 totals 16 residues. J gave up 4 bases and V 7 bases, and 13 bases lay outside the gene matches. CDR3 sequence reads: CASTSRGGLSNQPQHF. CDR3 nucleotides: TGTGCCAGTACCTCCAGGGGGGGTTTGAGTAATCAGCCCCAGCATTTT.

J is TRBJ2-3 and V is TRBV9, with D perhaps matching TRBD2 (6 bases). Per germline, CDR1 SGDLS and CDR2 YYNGEE. V lost 2 bases and J lost 7, with 20 bases in between. The CDR3 contains 16 residues. CDR3 amino acids: CASSVPLAGSIHTQYF. In DNA, the CDR3 is TGTGCCAGCAGCGTTCCTCTCGCGGGATCGATCCATACGCAGTATTTT.

This rearrangement joins TRBV11-2 to TRBJ2-7; D is possibly TRBD2 (6 bases). V was shortened by 5 bases and J by 3 bases, with 17 bases between the two germline ends. The CDR3 contains 15 residues. The germline V gene encodes CDR1 SGHAT and CDR2 FQNNGV. The CDR3, as DNA: TGTGCCAGCAGCCTATTGGCCGGGACTGGCTACGAGCAGTACTTC. This codes for CASSLLAGTGYEQYF.

The chain links TRBV18 to TRBJ2-3; TRBD2 matches at 8 bases. This CDR3 region has 16 residues. The V segment lost 0 bases and the J segment 0 bases; nucleotides outside the gene matches: 2. The germline gives CDR1 KGHSH, CDR2 LQKENI. The CDR3 DNA sequence: TGTGCCAGCTCACCACCGTTAGCGGGGAGCACAGATACGCAGTATTTT. This gives the protein CASSPPLAGSTDTQYF.

A single count supports this clone. The chain combines TRBV6-5 with TRBJ2-7; 13 bases are shared with TRBD2. The CDR3 extends over 14 amino acids. Germline V CDR1 and CDR2: MNHEY, SVGAGI. Trimming cost V 6 bases and J 7 bases; bases outside gene matches: 6. The CDR3 DNA follows: TGTGCCAGCAGAGGACTAGCGGGAGTGTGGGAGCAGTACTTC. As protein: CASRGLAGVWEQYF.